Below, one T cell receptor beta chain is given with its context. The antigen is undetermined. This sample stems from a study of Ad26.COV2.S vaccination and SARS-CoV-2 variants. Method: immunoSEQ multiplex PCR; TCRdb's copy keeps in-frame clones and lacks some. This sample has 380,000 or so clones, with roughly 91% found just once. Treatment defined: around 19 received Ad26.COV2.S at low or high dose, single or two shots; 5 received placebo; per-sample allocation not given. Sampling was performed 63 days after the first vaccine or placebo injection. The CDR3 covers 14 residues. V lost 5 bases, J lost 5 bases, and 4 bases stayed unmatched. Germline V gene data show CDR1 as MDHEN and CDR2 as SYDVKM. Whole-study results and caveats: Those who received the vaccine showed greater spike-specific TCR breadth than those given placebo.

This sequence originates from a person between 18 and 59 years old who received the Ad26.COV2.S COVID-19 vaccine or a placebo. Specimen: peripheral blood, collected in a trial of Ad26.COV2.S vaccine versus placebo. This rearrangement joins TRBV28 to TRBJ1-1, with 11 bases identical to TRBD1. CDR3 protein: CASSRTGGRTEAFF. The CDR3 DNA reads TGTGCCAGCAGTCGGACAGGGGGCAGAACTGAAGCTTTCTTT.